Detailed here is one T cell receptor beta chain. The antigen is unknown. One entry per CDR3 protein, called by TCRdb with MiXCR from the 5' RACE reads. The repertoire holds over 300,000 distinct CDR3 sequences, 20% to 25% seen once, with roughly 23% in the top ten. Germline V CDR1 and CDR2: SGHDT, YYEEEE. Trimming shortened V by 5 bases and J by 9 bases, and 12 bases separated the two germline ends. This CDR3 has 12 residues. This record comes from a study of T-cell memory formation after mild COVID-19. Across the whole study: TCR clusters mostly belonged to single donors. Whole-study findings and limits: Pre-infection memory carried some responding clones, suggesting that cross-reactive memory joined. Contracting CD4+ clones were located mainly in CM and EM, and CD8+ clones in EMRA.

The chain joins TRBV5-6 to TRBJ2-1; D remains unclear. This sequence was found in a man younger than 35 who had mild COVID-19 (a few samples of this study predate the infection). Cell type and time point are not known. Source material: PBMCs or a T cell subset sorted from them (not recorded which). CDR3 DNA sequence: TGTGCCAGCAGATGGACCGCTGGTGAGCAGTTCTTC. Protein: CASRWTAGEQFF.